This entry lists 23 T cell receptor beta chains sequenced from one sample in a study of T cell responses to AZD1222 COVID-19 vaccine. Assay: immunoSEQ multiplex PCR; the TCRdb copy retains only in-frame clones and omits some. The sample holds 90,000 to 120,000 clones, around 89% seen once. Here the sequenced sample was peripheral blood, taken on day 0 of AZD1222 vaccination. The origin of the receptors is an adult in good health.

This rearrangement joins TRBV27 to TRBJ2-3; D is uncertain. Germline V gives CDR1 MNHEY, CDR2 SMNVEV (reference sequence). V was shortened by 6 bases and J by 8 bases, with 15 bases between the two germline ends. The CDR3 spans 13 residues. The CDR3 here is CASRPGRLGTQYF. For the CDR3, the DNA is TGTGCCAGCAGACCTGGACGGCTAGGTACGCAGTATTTT.

The CDR3 spells CASSLLTSGGSYNEQFF. CDR3 sequence (DNA): TGTGCCAGTAGTCTCCTGACTAGTGGGGGGTCTTACAATGAGCAGTTCTTC. The chain combines TRBV19 with TRBJ2-1; tentative D call: TRBD2 (6 bases). The CDR3 runs 17 residues. Trimming took 5 bases from V and 4 from J, leaving 21 bases between them. CDR1 is LNHDA and CDR2 is SQIVND in the germline V gene (reference sequence).

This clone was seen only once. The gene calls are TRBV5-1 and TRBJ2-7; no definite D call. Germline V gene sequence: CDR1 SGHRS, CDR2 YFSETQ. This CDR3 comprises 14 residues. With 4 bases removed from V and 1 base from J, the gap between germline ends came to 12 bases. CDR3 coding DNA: TGCGCCAGCAGCATCGCAAGGTCGTCCTACGAGCAGTACTTC. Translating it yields CASSIARSSYEQYF. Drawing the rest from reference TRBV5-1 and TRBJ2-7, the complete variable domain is KAGVTQTPRYLIKTRGQQVTLSCSPISGHRSVSWYQQTPGQGLQFLFEYFSETQRNKGNFPGRFSGRQFSNSRSEMNVSTLELGDSALYLCASSIARSSYEQYFGPGTRLTVT.

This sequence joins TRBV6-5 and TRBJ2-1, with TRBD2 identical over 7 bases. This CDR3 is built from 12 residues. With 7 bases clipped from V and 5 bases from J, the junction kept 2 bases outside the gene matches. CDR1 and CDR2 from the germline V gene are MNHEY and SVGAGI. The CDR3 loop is CASMGGNNEQFF. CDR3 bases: TGTGCCAGCATGGGGGGGAACAATGAGCAGTTCTTC.

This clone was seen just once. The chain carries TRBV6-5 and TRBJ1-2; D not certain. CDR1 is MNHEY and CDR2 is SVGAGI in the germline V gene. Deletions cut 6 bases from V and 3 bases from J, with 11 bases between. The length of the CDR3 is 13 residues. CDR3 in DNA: TGTGCCAGCAGAATTGGGATGGACTATGGCTACACCTTC. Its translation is CASRIGMDYGYTF.

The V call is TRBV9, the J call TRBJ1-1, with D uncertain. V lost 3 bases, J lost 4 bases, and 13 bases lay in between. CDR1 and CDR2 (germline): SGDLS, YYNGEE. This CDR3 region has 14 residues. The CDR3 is CASSADKIATEAFF. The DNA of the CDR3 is TGTGCCAGCAGCGCAGACAAGATCGCCACTGAAGCTTTCTTT.

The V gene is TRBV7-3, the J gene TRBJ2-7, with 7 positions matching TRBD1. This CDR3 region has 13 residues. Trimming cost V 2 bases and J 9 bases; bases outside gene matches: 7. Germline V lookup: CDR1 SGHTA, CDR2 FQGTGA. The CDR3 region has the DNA TGTGCCAGCAGCTTAGACAGGGCGATACCGCAGTACTTC. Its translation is CASSLDRAIPQYF.

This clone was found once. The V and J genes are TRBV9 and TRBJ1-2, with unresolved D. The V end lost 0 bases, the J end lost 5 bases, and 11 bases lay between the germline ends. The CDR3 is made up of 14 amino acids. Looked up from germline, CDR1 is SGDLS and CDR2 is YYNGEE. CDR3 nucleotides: TGTGCCAGCAGCGTAGTTACAGAAACTTATGGCTACACCTTC. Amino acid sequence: CASSVVTETYGYTF.

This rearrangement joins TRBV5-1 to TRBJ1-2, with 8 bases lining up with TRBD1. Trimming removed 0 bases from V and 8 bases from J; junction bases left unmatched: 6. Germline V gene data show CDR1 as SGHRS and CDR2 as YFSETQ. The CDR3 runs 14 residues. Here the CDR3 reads CASSLEGQGKGYTF. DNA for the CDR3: TGCGCCAGCAGCTTGGAAGGACAGGGCAAAGGCTACACCTTC.

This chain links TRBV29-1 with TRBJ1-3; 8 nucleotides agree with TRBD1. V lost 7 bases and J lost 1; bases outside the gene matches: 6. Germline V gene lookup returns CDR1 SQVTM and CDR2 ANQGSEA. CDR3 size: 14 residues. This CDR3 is CSAQGEASGNTIYF. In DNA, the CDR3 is TGCAGCGCACAGGGGGAAGCGTCTGGAAACACCATATATTTT. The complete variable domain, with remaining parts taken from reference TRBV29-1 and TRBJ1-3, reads SAVISQKPSRDICQRGTSLTIQCQVDSQVTMMFWYRQQPGQSLTLIATANQGSEATYESGFVIDKFPISRPNLTFSTLTVSNMSPEDSSIYLCSAQGEASGNTIYFGEGSWLTVV.

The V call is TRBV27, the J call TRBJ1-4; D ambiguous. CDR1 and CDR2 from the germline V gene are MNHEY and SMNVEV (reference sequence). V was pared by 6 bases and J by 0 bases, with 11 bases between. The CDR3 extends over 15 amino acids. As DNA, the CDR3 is TGTGCCAGCAGCCCCTTCGGGGCAACTAATGAAAAACTGTTTTTT. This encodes CASSPFGATNEKLFF.

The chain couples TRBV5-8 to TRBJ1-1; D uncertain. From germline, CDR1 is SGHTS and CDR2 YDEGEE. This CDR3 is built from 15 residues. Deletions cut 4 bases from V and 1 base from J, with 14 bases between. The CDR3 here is CASSDPRRRNTEAFF. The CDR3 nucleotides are TGTGCCAGCAGCGACCCGCGTCGAAGGAACACTGAAGCTTTCTTT.

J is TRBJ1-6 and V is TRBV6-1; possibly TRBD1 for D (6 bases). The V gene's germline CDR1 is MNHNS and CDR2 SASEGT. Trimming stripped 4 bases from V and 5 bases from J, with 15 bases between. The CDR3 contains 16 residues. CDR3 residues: CASSVSRDTDNSPLHF. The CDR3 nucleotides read TGTGCCAGCAGTGTCTCCCGGGACACAGATAATTCACCCCTCCACTTT.

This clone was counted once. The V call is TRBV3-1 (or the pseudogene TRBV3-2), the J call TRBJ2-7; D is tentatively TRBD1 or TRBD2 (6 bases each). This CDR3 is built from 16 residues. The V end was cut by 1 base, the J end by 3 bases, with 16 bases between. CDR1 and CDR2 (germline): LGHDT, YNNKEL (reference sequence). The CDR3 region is CASSQVPGGLGYEQYF. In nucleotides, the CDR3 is TGTGCCAGCAGCCAAGTCCCTGGGGGGCTAGGCTACGAGCAGTACTTC.

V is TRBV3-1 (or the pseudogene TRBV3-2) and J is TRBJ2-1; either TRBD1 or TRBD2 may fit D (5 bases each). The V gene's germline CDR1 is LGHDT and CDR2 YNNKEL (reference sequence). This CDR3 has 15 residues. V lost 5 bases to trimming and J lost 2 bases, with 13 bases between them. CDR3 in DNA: TGTGCCAGCAGCGTACAGTGGGGGACCTACAATGAGCAGTTCTTC. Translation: CASSVQWGTYNEQFF.

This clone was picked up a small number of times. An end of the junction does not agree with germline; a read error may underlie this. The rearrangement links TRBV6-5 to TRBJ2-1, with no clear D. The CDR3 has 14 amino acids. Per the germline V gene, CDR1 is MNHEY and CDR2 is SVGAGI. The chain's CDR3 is CASSRRPPYNEQFF. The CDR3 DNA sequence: TGTGCCAGCAGTCGACGGCCCCCCTATAATGAGCAGTTCTTC.

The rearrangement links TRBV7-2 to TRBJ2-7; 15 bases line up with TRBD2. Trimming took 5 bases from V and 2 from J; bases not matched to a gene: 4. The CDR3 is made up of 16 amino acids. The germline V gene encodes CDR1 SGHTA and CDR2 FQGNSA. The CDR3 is CASSPRTSGGAYEQYF. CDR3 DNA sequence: TGTGCCAGCAGCCCCAGGACTAGCGGGGGGGCCTACGAGCAGTACTTC.

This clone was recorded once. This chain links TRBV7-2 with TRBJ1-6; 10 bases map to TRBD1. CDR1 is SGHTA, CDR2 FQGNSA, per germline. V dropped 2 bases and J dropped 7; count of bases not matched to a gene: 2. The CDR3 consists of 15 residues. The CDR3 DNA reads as TGTGCCAGCAGCTTACGGGACAGGGGAAATTCACCCCTCCACTTT. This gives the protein CASSLRDRGNSPLHF.

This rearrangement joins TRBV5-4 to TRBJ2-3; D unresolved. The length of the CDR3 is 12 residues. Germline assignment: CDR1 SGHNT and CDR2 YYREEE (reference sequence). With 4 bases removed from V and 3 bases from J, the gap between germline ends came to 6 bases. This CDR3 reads CASSPGTDTQYF. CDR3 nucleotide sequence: TGTGCCAGCAGCCCTGGAACAGATACGCAGTATTTT.

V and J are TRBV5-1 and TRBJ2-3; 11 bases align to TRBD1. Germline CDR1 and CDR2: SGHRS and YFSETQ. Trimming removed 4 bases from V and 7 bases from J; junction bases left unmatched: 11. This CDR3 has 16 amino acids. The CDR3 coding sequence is TGCGCCAGCAGCCCCAGGACAGGGGGCGTGATGAATACGCAGTATTTT. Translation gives CASSPRTGGVMNTQYF.

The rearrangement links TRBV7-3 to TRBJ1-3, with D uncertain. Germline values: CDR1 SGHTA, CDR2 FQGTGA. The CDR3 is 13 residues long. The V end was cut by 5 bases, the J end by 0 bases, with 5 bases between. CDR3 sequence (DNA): TGTGCCAGCAGCCCGTCCTCTGGAAACACCATATATTTT. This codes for CASSPSSGNTIYF.

Here the CDR3 DNA reads TGTGCCAGCAGCGTAGCAGGGGATGAGCAGTTCTTC. It translates to CASSVAGDEQFF. J is TRBJ2-1 and V is TRBV9; possibly TRBD1 for D (6 bases). Germline V gives CDR1 SGDLS, CDR2 YYNGEE. This CDR3 has 12 residues. Between the trimmed V and J ends, which lost 0 bases and 8 bases, there was a span of 6 bases.

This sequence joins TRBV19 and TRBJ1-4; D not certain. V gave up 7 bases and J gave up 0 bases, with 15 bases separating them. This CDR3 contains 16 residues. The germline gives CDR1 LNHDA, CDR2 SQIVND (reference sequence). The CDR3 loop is CASNPRYLATNEKLFF. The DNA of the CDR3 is TGTGCCAGTAATCCGAGGTACCTTGCAACTAATGAAAAACTGTTTTTT.